Reported below is one TCR beta chain. The antigen remains unidentified. The CDR3 covers 14 residues. The ends were cut back, 6 bases at V and 5 bases at J, with 13 bases in the middle. This sample was included in a study of CD8+CD57+ T cells in acquired aplastic anemia. The use of genomic DNA as template underpinned the TCR beta VDJ and CDR3 profiling. TCRdb redid the calling of the reads with MiXCR, one entry per CDR3 protein. The data hold 300,000 or so distinct CDR3 sequences, with about 56% observed a single time. Study observations and caveats: A significant difference in CD8+ Simpson's diversity between patients and controls was not found.

J is TRBJ1-4 and V is TRBV12-3 or TRBV12-4; D perhaps matches TRBD1 (5 bases). The specimen was sorted CD4+, CD8+, or CD8+CD57+ T cells (not recorded which) from PBMCs. The source is a human donor with severe aplastic anemia or a healthy control (not recorded which). CDR3 sequence: CASREGTRNEKLFF. In DNA, the CDR3 is TGTGCCAGCAGGGAGGGGACCAGGAATGAAAAACTGTTTTTT.